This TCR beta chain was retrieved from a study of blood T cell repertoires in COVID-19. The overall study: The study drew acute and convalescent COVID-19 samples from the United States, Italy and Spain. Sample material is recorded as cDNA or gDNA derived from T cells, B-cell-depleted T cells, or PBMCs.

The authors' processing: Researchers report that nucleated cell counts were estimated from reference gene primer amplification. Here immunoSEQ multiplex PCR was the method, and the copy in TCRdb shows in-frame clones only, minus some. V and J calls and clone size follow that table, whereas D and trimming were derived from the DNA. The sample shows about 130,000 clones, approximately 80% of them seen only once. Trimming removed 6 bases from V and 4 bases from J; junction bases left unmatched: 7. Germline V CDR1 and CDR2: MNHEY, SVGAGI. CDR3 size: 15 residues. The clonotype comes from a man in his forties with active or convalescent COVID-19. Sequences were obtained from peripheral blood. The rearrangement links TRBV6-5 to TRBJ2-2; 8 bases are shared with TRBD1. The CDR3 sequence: CASRHIRGRTGELFF. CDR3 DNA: TGTGCCAGCAGACACATCAGGGGGCGCACCGGGGAGCTGTTTTTT.